A selection of T cell receptor beta chains follows, all from one sample in a study of T cell responses to AZD1222 COVID-19 vaccine. Sequencing was performed with immunoSEQ multiplex PCR; in TCRdb, only in-frame clones are kept and a portion is missing. The sample records approximately 120,000 clones, about 90% being singletons. The specimen was peripheral blood, collected on day 0 of AZD1222 vaccination. The receptors originated from an adult in good health. Each CDR3 is given with its conserved first and last residue. The D gene is left open where the match is weak. Size is omitted from some rows. Given values are once, few, many or a class for expanded clones.

V: TRBV2
size: NA
D: NA
J: TRBJ1-1
DNA: TGTGCCAGCAGTCGGGAAACTGAAGCTTTCTTT
CDR3: CASSRETEAFF

V: TRBV10-3
size: NA
D: NA
J: TRBJ1-1
DNA: TGTGCCATCAGTGAGTCAGAGGCAGGGTCCCGATCTTTCTTT
CDR3: CAISESEAGSRSFF

V: TRBV20-1
size: NA
D: NA
J: TRBJ2-3
DNA: TGCAGTGCTAGGAGCACAGATACGCAGTATTTT
CDR3: CSARSTDTQYF

V: TRBV25-1
size: NA
D: TRBD1
J: TRBJ1-2
DNA: TGTGCCAGCAGTGAATTAGGGCAGGGGGGGAACTATGGCTACACCTTC
CDR3: CASSELGQGGNYGYTF

V: TRBV3-1/TRBV3-2
size: NA
D: TRBD2
J: TRBJ2-2
DNA: TGTGCCAGCAGCCAAGGAAGCCTAGCGGGAGGGGCCGGGGAGCTGTTTTTT
CDR3: CASSQGSLAGGAGELFF

V: TRBV29-1
size: NA
D: NA
J: TRBJ1-1
DNA: TGCAGCGTTGTTGTGAGACAACTGAACACTGAAGCTTTCTTT
CDR3: CSVVVRQLNTEAFF

V: TRBV29-1
size: NA
D: NA
J: TRBJ1-2
DNA: TGCAGCGTTGAAGAGAATGGCCATAACTATGGCTACACCTTC
CDR3: CSVEENGHNYGYTF

V: TRBV9
size: NA
D: TRBD1
J: TRBJ2-7
DNA: TGTGCCAGCAGCCCTAGCCCAGGGGGCGGCTACGAGCAGTACTTC
CDR3: CASSPSPGGGYEQYF

V: TRBV21-1
size: once
D: NA
J: TRBJ1-5
DNA: TGTGCCAGCAGCAAATTTGGCAACCTAAATCAGCCCCAGCATTTT
CDR3: CASSKFGNLNQPQHF

V: TRBV7-7
size: once
D: NA
J: TRBJ2-5
DNA: TGTGCTAGCAGCTTAGGTCTGAGTAGTATGGAGACCCAGTACTTC
CDR3: CASSLGLSSMETQYF

V: TRBV4-2
size: NA
D: NA
J: TRBJ1-5
DNA: TGTGCCAGCAGCCAAGCTAGGGTGGAACAGCCCCAGCATTTT
CDR3: CASSQARVEQPQHF

V: TRBV5-1
size: NA
D: NA
J: TRBJ1-1
DNA: TGCGCCAGCAGCTTGAGATCGGAGAACACTGAAGCTTTCTTT
CDR3: CASSLRSENTEAFF

V: TRBV19
size: NA
D: NA
J: TRBJ1-2
DNA: TGTGCCAGTAGTATCCTCCCAGACCCTAGGGGCTACACCTTC
CDR3: CASSILPDPRGYTF

V: TRBV30
size: NA
D: NA
J: TRBJ2-5
DNA: TGTGCCTGGAGTTCGGGGGTCAGGGGGGAGACCCAGTACTTC
CDR3: CAWSSGVRGETQYF

V: TRBV3-1/TRBV3-2
size: NA
D: NA
J: TRBJ2-5
DNA: TGTGCCAGCAGCCAACCATCGGCGACCCAGTACTTC
CDR3: CASSQPSATQYF

V: TRBV2
size: NA
D: NA
J: TRBJ2-7
DNA: TGTGCCAGCAGCCCGGGACCCTTGGGGCAGTACTTC
CDR3: CASSPGPLGQYF

V: TRBV5-1
size: NA
D: NA
J: TRBJ2-5
DNA: TGCGCCAGCAGCGCCCCAGAGAGCGGGCAAGAGACCCAGTACTTC
CDR3: CASSAPESGQETQYF

V: TRBV2
size: NA
D: TRBD1
J: TRBJ2-1
DNA: TGTGCCAGCGGGACAGACTACAATGAGCAGTTCTTC
CDR3: CASGTDYNEQFF

V: TRBV3-1/TRBV3-2
size: once
D: TRBD1
J: TRBJ1-3
DNA: TGTGCCAGCAGCCAAGGCCTCGAGGGTTACAGGGGCACCATATATTTT
CDR3: CASSQGLEGYRGTIYF

V: TRBV11-2
size: NA
D: NA
J: TRBJ1-4
DNA: TGTGCCAGCAGGTCCTCAGGGGTGCCTAATGAAAAACTGTTTTTT
CDR3: CASRSSGVPNEKLFF

V: TRBV5-6
size: many
D: NA
J: TRBJ1-5
DNA: TGTGCCAGCAGCTTCGGGGCGGGCGGGGGCAATCAGCCCCAGCATTTT
CDR3: CASSFGAGGGNQPQHF

V: TRBV11-2
size: NA
D: NA
J: TRBJ2-5
DNA: TGTGCCAGCAGCTTAGTTCGGGTTAGAGATCCGTACTTC
CDR3: CASSLVRVRDPYF

V: TRBV7-2
size: once
D: TRBD1
J: TRBJ1-4
DNA: TGTGCCAGCAGCTTAGCCGGGACAGGGGGAGAAAAACTGTTTTTT
CDR3: CASSLAGTGGEKLFF

V: TRBV12-1
size: NA
D: NA
J: TRBJ2-7
DNA: TGTGCCAGCAGCCCCCTGGGACTAAGCGAGAGCGAGCAGTACTTC
CDR3: CASSPLGLSESEQYF

V: TRBV18
size: NA
D: NA
J: TRBJ1-5
DNA: TGTGCCAGCTCACCATTACAGGGTAAGCCCCAGCATTTT
CDR3: CASSPLQGKPQHF

V: TRBV7-5
size: NA
D: NA
J: TRBJ2-7
DNA: TGTGTCAGAAGCACAAATCCCGCGCAGTACTTC
CDR3: CVRSTNPAQYF

V: TRBV2
size: NA
D: NA
J: TRBJ1-2
DNA: TGTGCCAGCTTCCAGACAGGAGGGCAACGCTACACCTTC
CDR3: CASFQTGGQRYTF

V: TRBV4-1
size: NA
D: NA
J: TRBJ1-5
DNA: TGCGCCAGCAGCCAGGACCAAGACGATCAGCCCCAGCATTTT
CDR3: CASSQDQDDQPQHF

V: TRBV5-1
size: NA
D: NA
J: TRBJ1-5
DNA: TGCGCCAGCACCTCCTGGAGGGGGGCTTTAGTCCCGAATCAGCCCCAGCATTTT
CDR3: CASTSWRGALVPNQPQHF

V: TRBV11-2
size: few
D: NA
J: TRBJ2-1
DNA: TGTGCCAGCAGCTTAGACAGGGAAAATGAGCAGTTCTTC
CDR3: CASSLDRENEQFF

V: TRBV19
size: NA
D: TRBD1
J: TRBJ2-7
DNA: TGTGCCAGTAGCCATCGGACAGGTGGGGCCTACGAGCAGTACTTC
CDR3: CASSHRTGGAYEQYF

V: TRBV5-8
size: NA
D: TRBD1
J: TRBJ1-2
DNA: TGTGCCAGCAGCTCCTGGACAGGGGAGAGCTATGGCTACACCTTC
CDR3: CASSSWTGESYGYTF

V: TRBV11-2
size: NA
D: TRBD1
J: TRBJ1-2
DNA: TGTGCCAGCAGCTCAATACAGGGGGCTTTTAGGAGCTACACCTTC
CDR3: CASSSIQGAFRSYTF

V: TRBV12-1
size: NA
D: NA
J: TRBJ1-5
DNA: TGTGCCAGCGTGACAGGGTTTATGGGCAATCAGCCCCAGCATTTT
CDR3: CASVTGFMGNQPQHF

V: TRBV7-2
size: NA
D: NA
J: TRBJ2-5
DNA: TGTGCCAGCAGCCCCCAGACCACCCGCGAGACCCAGTACTTC
CDR3: CASSPQTTRETQYF

V: TRBV20-1
size: NA
D: NA
J: TRBJ1-1
DNA: TGCAGTGCTAGTTCCACAGGGCTCACTGAAGCTTTCTTT
CDR3: CSASSTGLTEAFF

V: TRBV11-2
size: NA
D: NA
J: TRBJ1-3
DNA: TGTGCCAGCAGCTTTACAACGGACTCTGGAAACACCATATATTTT
CDR3: CASSFTTDSGNTIYF

V: TRBV6-4
size: NA
D: TRBD1
J: TRBJ1-2
DNA: TGTGCCAGCAGTCCCGGGACAGCTAACTATGGCTACACCTTC
CDR3: CASSPGTANYGYTF

V: TRBV5-1
size: NA
D: TRBD1
J: TRBJ1-1
DNA: TGCGCCAGCAGCTGGGGGGACAGTAGGAACACTGAAGCTTTCTTT
CDR3: CASSWGDSRNTEAFF

V: TRBV5-1
size: NA
D: TRBD1
J: TRBJ2-3
DNA: TGCGCCAGCAGCTCCGGGACAGGGGTGGGCACAGATACGCAGTATTTT
CDR3: CASSSGTGVGTDTQYF

V: TRBV12-5
size: NA
D: TRBD2
J: TRBJ2-3
DNA: TGTGCTTCGGGCATGGGGGCTAGCGGGAGCACAGATACGCAGTATTTT
CDR3: CASGMGASGSTDTQYF

V: TRBV21-1
size: NA
D: NA
J: TRBJ1-5
DNA: TGTGCCAGCAGCATGAGCGATCCCGGGAGAAATCAGCCCCAGCATTTT
CDR3: CASSMSDPGRNQPQHF

V: TRBV5-6
size: NA
D: NA
J: TRBJ2-7
DNA: TGTGCCAGCAGCTTGGGCCCCGGAGGCACGATTTACGAGCAGTACTTC
CDR3: CASSLGPGGTIYEQYF

V: TRBV16
size: once
D: TRBD1
J: TRBJ1-2
DNA: TGTGCCAGCAGCCAACCCGACAGGGCGAACTATGGCTACACCTTC
CDR3: CASSQPDRANYGYTF

V: TRBV3-1/TRBV3-2
size: NA
D: NA
J: TRBJ1-3
DNA: TGTGCCAGCAGCCACGGAAGAAACACCATATATTTT
CDR3: CASSHGRNTIYF

V: TRBV7-2
size: NA
D: NA
J: TRBJ1-2
DNA: TGTGCCAGCAGCGTAGACAGCAACTATGGCTACACCTTC
CDR3: CASSVDSNYGYTF

V: TRBV2
size: NA
D: TRBD1
J: TRBJ1-5
DNA: TGTGCCAGCAGTGAAGCGGGAGGGGGCAGGCAGCCCCAGCATTTT
CDR3: CASSEAGGGRQPQHF

V: TRBV19
size: NA
D: TRBD2
J: TRBJ2-1
DNA: TGTGCCAGTAGTCTCCCTGTAGCGGGAGAGCAGTTCTTC
CDR3: CASSLPVAGEQFF

V: TRBV19
size: NA
D: TRBD2
J: TRBJ2-6
DNA: TGTGCCAGTAGTATGGGGGGGAACGTCCTGACTTTC
CDR3: CASSMGGNVLTF

V: TRBV29-1
size: NA
D: NA
J: TRBJ1-2
DNA: TGCAGCGTTATTACACTAGGGGGGGGCTATGGCTACACCTTC
CDR3: CSVITLGGGYGYTF

V: TRBV11-1
size: few
D: NA
J: TRBJ2-3
DNA: TGTGCCAGCAGCTCCCAGACAGATACGCAGTATTTT
CDR3: CASSSQTDTQYF

V: TRBV7-3
size: NA
D: NA
J: TRBJ2-1
DNA: TGTGCCAGCAGCCGCTCCGGGACACTCTCCTACAATGAGCAGTTCTTC
CDR3: CASSRSGTLSYNEQFF

V: TRBV9
size: NA
D: TRBD1
J: TRBJ1-3
DNA: TGTGCCAGCAGCCCGAGGGGGGACAGAAGCTCTGGAAACACCATATATTTT
CDR3: CASSPRGDRSSGNTIYF